The TCR beta chain under discussion was sequenced for a study of blood T cell repertoires in COVID-19. Produced via immunoSEQ multiplex PCR; TCRdb's table is partial and in-frame only. The data hold 390,000 or so clones, with around 86% observed a single time. The clonotype was recovered from a woman aged 25-40 years with active or convalescent COVID-19. Sequenced sample: peripheral blood.

CDR3: CASSAMTGYGYTF. The CDR3 DNA is TGTGCCAGCAGCGCTATGACAGGGTATGGCTACACCTTC. The genes are TRBV7-9 and TRBJ1-2; 7 nucleotides match TRBD1. Germline CDR1 and CDR2: SEHNR and FQNEAQ (reference sequence). The CDR3 spans 13 residues. Unmatched junction bases numbered 5, after V lost 5 bases and J lost 5 bases.